The clone carrying this T cell receptor beta chain was found a few times. CDR1 LGHNA and CDR2 YNFKEQ come from the germline V gene. This CDR3 region has 13 residues. Trimming left V 1 base short and J 5 bases short, with 7 bases between. The sample originates from a study of Ad26.COV2.S vaccination and SARS-CoV-2 variants. The method was immunoSEQ multiplex PCR; TCRdb's version includes in-frame clones alone and lacks a portion of them. The sample shows 300,000 to 350,000 clones, 85% to 90% of them seen only once. The treatment here: over 15 received Ad26.COV2.S at low or high dose, single or two shots; 5 received placebo; per-sample allocation not given. Samples came from day 63 after the first vaccine or placebo injection.

Material: peripheral blood, obtained in a trial of Ad26.COV2.S vaccine versus placebo. The sequence came from a person between 18 and 65 years old who received the Ad26.COV2.S COVID-19 vaccine or a placebo. This rearrangement joins TRBV4-2 to TRBJ2-3; D uncertain. The CDR3 DNA is TGTGCCAGCAGCCAAGTAATTAGAGATACGCAGTATTTT. This translates into CASSQVIRDTQYF.